This T cell receptor beta chain was sequenced in a study of T cell responses to AZD1222 COVID-19 vaccine. Method: immunoSEQ multiplex PCR; TCRdb's copy keeps in-frame clones and lacks some. Among about 100,000 clones listed, nearly 95% were seen once. Germline trimming cut 3 bases from V and 1 base from J; bases unmatched to any gene: 7. The CDR3 is 18 amino acids. From germline, CDR1 is MGHRA and CDR2 YSYEKL. This clone was observed once. This TCR was sampled from an adult in good health. This sequence joins TRBV4-1 and TRBJ2-2; 11 nucleotides line up with TRBD2. The specimen was peripheral blood, collected on day 0 of AZD1222 vaccination. CDR3 residues: CASSQVWGLAVNTGELFF. The DNA for the CDR3 is TGCGCCAGCAGCCAGGTCTGGGGACTAGCGGTGAACACCGGGGAGCTGTTTTTT.